This T cell receptor beta chain was observed in a study of spatial heterogeneity in lung cancer. The overall study: A unique TCR and UMI combination showed up more than ten times in raw reads, on average.

MiXCR was run by TCRdb on the 5' RACE reads, yielding one entry per CDR3 protein. In the table there are some 100,000 distinct CDR3 sequences, more than 10% of which are singletons. This sample's time point: sample taken at primary tumor resection. Sequencing covered unsorted whole RNA taken from tumor, nontumor lung or frozen PBMC. CDR3 size: 14 residues. CDR1 and CDR2 (germline): DFQATT, SNEGSKA (reference sequence). The V and J ends lost 2 bases and 7 bases respectively, with 14 bases between them. This sequence joins TRBV20-1 and TRBJ2-2; possible D gene TRBD2, 6 bases. The sequence was obtained from a male donor with early-stage non-small cell lung cancer. The sequenced sample was PBMCs, obtained at surgery. The CDR3 protein is CSARPRLEHGELFF. The CDR3 DNA is TGCAGTGCTAGACCTAGACTAGAACACGGGGAGCTGTTTTTT.